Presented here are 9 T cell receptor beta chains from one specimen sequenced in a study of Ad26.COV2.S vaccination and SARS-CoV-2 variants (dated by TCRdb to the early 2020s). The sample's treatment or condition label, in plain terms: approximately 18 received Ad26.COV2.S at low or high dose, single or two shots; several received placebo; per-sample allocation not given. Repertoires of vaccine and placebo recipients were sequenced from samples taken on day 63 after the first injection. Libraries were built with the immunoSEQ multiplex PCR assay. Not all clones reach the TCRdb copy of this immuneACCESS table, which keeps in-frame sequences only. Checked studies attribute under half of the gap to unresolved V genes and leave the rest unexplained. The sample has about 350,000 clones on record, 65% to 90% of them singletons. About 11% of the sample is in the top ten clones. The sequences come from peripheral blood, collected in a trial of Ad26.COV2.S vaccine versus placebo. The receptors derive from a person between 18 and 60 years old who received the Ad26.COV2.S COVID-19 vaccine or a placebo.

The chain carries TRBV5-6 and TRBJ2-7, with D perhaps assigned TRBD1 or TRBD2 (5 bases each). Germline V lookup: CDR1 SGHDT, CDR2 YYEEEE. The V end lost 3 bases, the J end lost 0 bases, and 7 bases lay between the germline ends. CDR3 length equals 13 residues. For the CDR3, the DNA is TGTGCCAGCAGCTCCGGGACCTCCTACGAGCAGTACTTC. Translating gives CASSSGTSYEQYF.

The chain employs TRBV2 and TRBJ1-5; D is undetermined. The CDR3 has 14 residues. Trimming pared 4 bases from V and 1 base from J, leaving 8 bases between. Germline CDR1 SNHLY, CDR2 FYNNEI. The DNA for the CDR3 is TGTGCCAGCAGTGCGCAGGTGAGCAATCAGCCCCAGCATTTT. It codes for CASSAQVSNQPQHF. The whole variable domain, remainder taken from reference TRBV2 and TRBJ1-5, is EPEVTQTPSHQVTQMGQEVILRCVPISNHLYFYWYRQILGQKVEFLVSFYNNEISEKSEIFDDQFSVERPDGSNFTLKIRSTKLEDSAMYFCASSAQVSNQPQHFGDGTRLSIL.

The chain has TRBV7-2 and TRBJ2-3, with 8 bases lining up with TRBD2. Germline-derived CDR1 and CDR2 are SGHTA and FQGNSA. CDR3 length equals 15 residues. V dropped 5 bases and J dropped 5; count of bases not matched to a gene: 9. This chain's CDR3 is CASSPGQRGLDTQYF. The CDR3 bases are TGTGCCAGCAGCCCAGGTCAGCGGGGGTTAGATACGCAGTATTTT.

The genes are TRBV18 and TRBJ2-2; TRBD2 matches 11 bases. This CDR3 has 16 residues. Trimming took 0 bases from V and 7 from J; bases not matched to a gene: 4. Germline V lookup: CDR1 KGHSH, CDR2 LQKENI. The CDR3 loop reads CASSPPGLAVGGELFF. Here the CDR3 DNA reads TGTGCCAGCTCACCACCGGGACTAGCGGTCGGCGGGGAGCTGTTTTTT.

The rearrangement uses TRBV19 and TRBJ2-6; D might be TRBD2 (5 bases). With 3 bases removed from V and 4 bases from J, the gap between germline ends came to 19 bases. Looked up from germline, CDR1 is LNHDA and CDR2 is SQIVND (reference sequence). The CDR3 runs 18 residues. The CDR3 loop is CASSMFTGAGVGANVLTF. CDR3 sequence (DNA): TGTGCCAGTAGTATGTTCACCGGCGCGGGCGTAGGGGCCAACGTCCTGACTTTC.

The CDR3 loop reads CASSLRVGEQFF. The DNA for the CDR3 is TGTGCCAGCAGTTTACGGGTCGGTGAGCAGTTCTTC. V gene TRBV27 combines with J gene TRBJ2-1; D is unresolved. V dropped 2 bases and J dropped 9 bases, with 8 bases sitting between them. This CDR3 has 12 residues. CDR1 is MNHEY and CDR2 is SMNVEV in the germline V gene (reference sequence).

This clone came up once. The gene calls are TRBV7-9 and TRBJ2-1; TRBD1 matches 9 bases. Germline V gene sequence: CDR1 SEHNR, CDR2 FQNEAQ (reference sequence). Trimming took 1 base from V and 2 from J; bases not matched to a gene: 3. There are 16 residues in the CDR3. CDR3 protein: CASSLVGQGPYNEQFF. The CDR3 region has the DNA TGTGCCAGCAGCTTAGTGGGACAGGGTCCCTACAATGAGCAGTTCTTC. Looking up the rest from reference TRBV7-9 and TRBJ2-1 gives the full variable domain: DTGVSQNPRHKITKRGQNVTFRCDPISEHNRLYWYRQTLGQGPEFLTYFQNEAQLEKSRLLSDRFSAERPKGSFSTLEIQRTEQGDSAMYLCASSLVGQGPYNEQFFGPGTRLTVL.

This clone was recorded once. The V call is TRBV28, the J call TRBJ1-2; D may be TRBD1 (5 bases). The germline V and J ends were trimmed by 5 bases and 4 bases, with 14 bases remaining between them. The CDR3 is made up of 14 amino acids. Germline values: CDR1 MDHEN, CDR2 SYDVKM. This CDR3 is CASSPPHRPYGYTF. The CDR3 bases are TGTGCCAGCAGTCCCCCCCACAGGCCCTATGGCTACACCTTC.

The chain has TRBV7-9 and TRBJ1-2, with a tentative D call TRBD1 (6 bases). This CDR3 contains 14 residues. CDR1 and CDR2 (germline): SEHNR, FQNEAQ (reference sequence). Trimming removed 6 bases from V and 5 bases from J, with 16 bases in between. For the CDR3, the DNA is TGTGCCAGCAGTAACAGGGCTGGAAGATATGGCTACACCTTC. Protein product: CASSNRAGRYGYTF.